Listed below are T cell receptor beta chains from one sample, sequenced in a study of Graves' ophthalmopathy and Graves' hyperthyroidism. TCRdb called the multiplex PCR reads again in MiXCR, with one record for every CDR3 protein. The table has 200,000 to 250,000 distinct CDR3 sequences, around 50% seen once. The source material was peripheral blood. The receptors derive from an adult man with Graves' ophthalmopathy. CDR3s include the opening cysteine and the closing phenylalanine or tryptophan. The D gene is left open where the match is weak. For some rows the clone size is stated as once, few or many, or as a class when expanded; others skip it.

d_gene	v_gene	j_gene	abundance	CDR3nt	CDR3aa
NA	TRBV19	TRBJ2-5	once	TGTGCCGCAAGCCCCAGGGTAGGGGAGACCCAGTACTTC	CAASPRVGETQYF
NA	TRBV2	TRBJ1-4	NA	TGTGCCAGCAGCATTGGTGGATCTAATGAAAAACTGTTTTTT	CASSIGGSNEKLFF
NA	TRBV2	TRBJ1-1	NA	TGTGCCACCAGTGATCATGGAGGGGACACTGAAGCTTTCTTT	CATSDHGGDTEAFF
TRBD2	TRBV2	TRBJ2-2	few	TGTGCCAGCAGTGGCTCTGCGGGAGGGACCGGGGAGCTGTTTTTT	CASSGSAGGTGELFF
NA	TRBV2	TRBJ1-5	NA	TGTGCCAGCAGTGAAGCGCGGACAGCTAATCAGCCCCAGCATTTT	CASSEARTANQPQHF
TRBD1	TRBV7-9	TRBJ1-4	few	TGTGCCAGCAGCCGACAGGGAACTAATGAAAAACTGTTTTTT	CASSRQGTNEKLFF
NA	TRBV20-1	TRBJ2-7	NA	TGCAGTGCTAAGGCCCTGGGCTTTGGGCCCTTCGCCTACGAGCAGTACTTC	CSAKALGFGPFAYEQYF
NA	TRBV5-1	TRBJ2-5	NA	TGCGCCAGCAGCTTGGGCCAACAGGGCACGAAGGAGACCCAGTACTTC	CASSLGQQGTKETQYF
TRBD2	TRBV7-9	TRBJ2-7	NA	TGTGCCAGCAGCCCCACTAGCGGGAGGGCTCCCAACGAGCAGTACTTC	CASSPTSGRAPNEQYF
NA	TRBV7-8	TRBJ2-7	few	TGTGCCAGCAGCCGCCTAGACTACGAGCAGTACTTC	CASSRLDYEQYF
TRBD1	TRBV29-1	TRBJ2-5	NA	TGCAGCGTTGTGAAGGACAGGGGTGAGACCCAGTACTTC	CSVVKDRGETQYF
NA	TRBV5-1	TRBJ2-7	few	TGCGCCAGCAGCGGAGCGGGCTACGAGCAGTACTTC	CASSGAGYEQYF
NA	TRBV7-9	TRBJ2-5	NA	TGTGCCAGCAGCCCCCACGGGTCCGGCCAAGAGACCCAGTACTTC	CASSPHGSGQETQYF
NA	TRBV20-1	TRBJ1-5	NA	TGCAGTGCTTCCGACAAGAATCAGCCCCAGCATTTT	CSASDKNQPQHF
NA	TRBV29-1	TRBJ2-7	few	TGCAGCGTTGGGGACACCATCTACGAGCAGTACTTC	CSVGDTIYEQYF
NA	TRBV12-3/TRBV12-4	TRBJ2-5	NA	TGTGCCAGCAGTGATTTAGCGGCCGCGGGTACCCAGTACTTC	CASSDLAAAGTQYF
NA	TRBV2	TRBJ1-1	NA	TGTGCCAGCAGTGATGGGACATCAAACACTGAAGCTTTCTTT	CASSDGTSNTEAFF
NA	TRBV10-3	TRBJ2-7	once	TGTGCCAGCTGCCCCCAGGGTGGACCCTACGAGCAGTACTTC	CASCPQGGPYEQYF
NA	TRBV29-1	TRBJ2-7	many	TGCAGCGCCTCTTCCAGCTACGAGCAGTACTTC	CSASSSYEQYF
NA	TRBV7-3	TRBJ1-4	NA	TGTGCCAGCAGCTTAGGGGTTTCGGCTAATGAAAAACTGTTTTTT	CASSLGVSANEKLFF
NA	TRBV18	TRBJ2-5	NA	TGTGCCAGCTCACGGAGTCAAGTGTACCAAGAGACCCAGTACTTC	CASSRSQVYQETQYF
TRBD1	TRBV14	TRBJ1-2	NA	TGTGCCAGCAGCCAAGGGGACAGGCCACGGGGAGGCTACACCTTC	CASSQGDRPRGGYTF
NA	TRBV6-2/TRBV6-3	TRBJ2-5	NA	TGTGCCAGCGGGTTGGCAGGGACCCAAGAGGCCCAGTACTTC	CASGLAGTQEAQYF
NA	TRBV15	TRBJ2-7	NA	TGTGCCACCAGCAGAGCCAAGGGGACCTACGAGCAGTACTTC	CATSRAKGTYEQYF
NA	TRBV20-1	TRBJ2-7	NA	TGCAGTGCTAGAGGGGACGGGGGGCAGTACGAGCAGTACTTC	CSARGDGGQYEQYF
NA	TRBV7-9	TRBJ2-1	once	TGTGCCAGCAGCTTAGTTGATGAGCAGTTCTTC	CASSLVDEQFF
TRBD1	TRBV7-6	TRBJ1-1	NA	TGTGCCAGCAGCTTATTGCTAGGGGGCGAGGGCACTGAAGCTTTCTTT	CASSLLLGGEGTEAFF
NA	TRBV20-1	TRBJ2-7	NA	TGCAGTGCTAGAGTGCAGGGTCGGGAATACGAGCAGTACTTC	CSARVQGREYEQYF
NA	TRBV9	TRBJ2-7	NA	TGTGCCAGCAGCAAATTAGCGGGACAGGTTGCTGGGGAGCAGTACTTC	CASSKLAGQVAGEQYF
NA	TRBV5-1	TRBJ1-6	NA	TGCGCCAGCAGTTACAGGGACATGGGGAATTCACCCCTCCACTTT	CASSYRDMGNSPLHF
TRBD1	TRBV2	TRBJ1-4	NA	TGTGCCAGCAGGGGGACAGGGGGTTCGGATGAAAAACTGTTTTTT	CASRGTGGSDEKLFF
TRBD1	TRBV30	TRBJ1-2	many	TGTGCCTGGGAGAGGGACAGGGCCCTCTATGGCTACACCTTC	CAWERDRALYGYTF
TRBD1	TRBV25-1	TRBJ2-7	NA	TGTGCCAGCAGTGACCCGGGACAGGGGGCCCACTACGAGCAGTACTTC	CASSDPGQGAHYEQYF
NA	TRBV9	TRBJ2-7	NA	TGTGCCAGCAGCTTAAGTTCCAACTCCTACGAGCAGTACTTC	CASSLSSNSYEQYF
TRBD1	TRBV7-3	TRBJ2-5	few	TGTGCCAGCAGCTCAACTCGGGACAGGCTCCAAGAGACCCAGTACTTC	CASSSTRDRLQETQYF
NA	TRBV10-3	TRBJ2-7	many	TGTGCCATCAGTGGAATTGAGGGCGAGCAGTACTTC	CAISGIEGEQYF
NA	TRBV28	TRBJ2-5	NA	TGTGCCAGCCGTCTTGGGGGACATTTGGGCGAGACCCAGTACTTC	CASRLGGHLGETQYF
NA	TRBV3-1	TRBJ1-6	many	TGTGCCAGCAGAGGGGTCGATAATTCACCCCTCCACTTT	CASRGVDNSPLHF
TRBD1	TRBV24-1	TRBJ2-7	NA	TGTGCCACCAGTGATTCCGGGACAGGGGGCTCCTACGAGCAGTACTTC	CATSDSGTGGSYEQYF
NA	TRBV20-1	TRBJ2-7	NA	TGCAGTGCTCCGGACACGCAAGTAGGGGCGAGATTGGGTGAGCAGTACTTC	CSAPDTQVGARLGEQYF